One T cell receptor (beta chain) is described in this entry. Its target is not known. An end of the junction differs from the germline gene, which may be a read error. The CDR3 is 15 residues long. Germline assignment: CDR1 SGHRS and CDR2 YFSETQ. The donors were all healthy and Caucasian. This record comes from a study of identical twins. Study-wide results and limits: Weaker excess sharing between twins was seen in beta out-of-frame sequences.

Carrying unique molecular identifiers, the cDNA also gained a universal primer site through template switching. TCRdb called the 5' RACE reads again in MiXCR, with one record for every CDR3 protein. This sample has nearly 900,000 distinct CDR3 sequences, with more than 9% found just once. Another study also made use of these data, one on yellow fever vaccine responses in identical twins. As reported in that work: The T cell response to vaccination in identical twins was reportedly partly convergent and partly personalized.

The clonotype comes from a woman aged 18-35 years in good health. The V gene is TRBV5-1, the J gene TRBJ1-2, with 9 bases aligning to TRBD1. The sequencing sample was made of PBMCs. The CDR3 sequence is CASTLGTGRNYGYTF. The CDR3 nucleotides read TGCGCCAGCACCTTGGGGACAGGGCGCAACTATGGCTACACCTTC.